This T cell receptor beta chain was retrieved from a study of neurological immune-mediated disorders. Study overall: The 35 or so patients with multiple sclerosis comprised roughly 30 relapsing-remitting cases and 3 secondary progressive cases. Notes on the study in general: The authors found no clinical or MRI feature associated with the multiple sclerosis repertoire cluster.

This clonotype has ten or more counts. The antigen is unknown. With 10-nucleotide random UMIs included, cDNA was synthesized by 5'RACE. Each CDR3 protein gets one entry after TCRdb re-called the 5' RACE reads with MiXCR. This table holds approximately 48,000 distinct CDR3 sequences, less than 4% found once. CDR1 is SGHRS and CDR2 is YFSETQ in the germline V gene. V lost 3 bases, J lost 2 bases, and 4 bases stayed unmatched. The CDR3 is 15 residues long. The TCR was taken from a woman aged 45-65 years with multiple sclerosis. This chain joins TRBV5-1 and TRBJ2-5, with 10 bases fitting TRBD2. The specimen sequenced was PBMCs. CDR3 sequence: CASSSLTSGQETQYF. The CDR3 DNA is TGCGCCAGCAGCTCATTGACTAGCGGGCAAGAGACCCAGTACTTC.